The 10 T cell receptor beta chains below were found in one sample sequenced in a study of vaccination effects on CD4 cells after COVID-19. For these receptors, no antigen is known. At the end of around 11 days of culture, CD4+ T cells were isolated. Data came from immunoSEQ multiplex PCR; TCRdb stores just in-frame clones and leaves some out. The table records about 38,000 clones, over 80% of them present only once. Sequenced material: CD4+ T cells from PBMCs cultured without peptide, taken before COVID-19 vaccination. All receptors come from a human donor who received a COVID-19 vaccine.

This chain connects TRBV30 to TRBJ1-1, with D tentatively TRBD1 (5 bases). In germline, CDR1 is GTSNPN, CDR2 SVGIG (reference sequence). The V gene lost 4 bases and the J gene lost 0 bases, with 9 bases spanning the gap. The CDR3 sequence is 13 residues long. In DNA, the CDR3 is TGTGCCTGGACCAGACAGTTGAACACTGAAGCTTTCTTT. Amino acid sequence: CAWTRQLNTEAFF.

The J gene is TRBJ2-7, the V gene TRBV18, with D maybe TRBD2 (7 bases). CDR3 length equals 13 residues. CDR1 is KGHSH, CDR2 LQKENI, per germline. V lost 1 base and J lost 6, with 10 bases in between. CDR3 nucleotides: TGTGCCAGCTCACCACAGGGGGGGGGCGAGCAGTACGTC. Protein: CASSPQGGGEQYV.

CDR3 in DNA: TGTGCCAGCAGTGAAGCCCCCTTGGGTGAGCAGTTCTTC. It encodes CASSEAPLGEQFF. This chain connects TRBV2 to TRBJ2-1, with unresolved D. The CDR3 extends over 13 amino acids. The V gene lost 0 bases and the J gene lost 9 bases, with 9 bases spanning the gap. Germline CDR1 is SNHLY and CDR2 is FYNNEI.

This sequence joins TRBV28 and TRBJ2-3, with a tentative D call TRBD1 (5 bases). This CDR3 region has 17 residues. The V gene lost 6 bases and the J gene lost 0 bases, with 19 bases spanning the gap. Germline lookup yields CDR1 MDHEN and CDR2 SYDVKM. The chain's CDR3 is CASRGVWGMTSTDTQYF. In nucleotides, the CDR3 is TGTGCCAGCAGAGGGGTTTGGGGTATGACTAGCACAGATACGCAGTATTTT.

This clone was counted once. The V and J genes are TRBV28 and TRBJ2-7; tentatively, D is TRBD1 (5 bases). Per the germline V gene, CDR1 is MDHEN and CDR2 is SYDVKM. The CDR3 has 16 amino acids. V was clipped by 5 bases and J by 1 base, with 18 bases between them. This chain's CDR3 is CASSPSGLLSSYEQYV. The CDR3 DNA follows: TGTGCCAGCAGTCCCTCAGGGTTGCTATCATCCTACGAGCAGTACGTC.

V usage is TRBV29-1 and J usage is TRBJ1-2; D perhaps matches TRBD1 (5 bases). V was pared by 7 bases and J by 0 bases, with 12 bases between. The CDR3 spans 13 residues. Germline lookup yields CDR1 SQVTM and CDR2 ANQGSEA. CDR3 amino acids: CSGGEATNYGYTF. DNA for the CDR3: TGCAGCGGGGGGGAGGCTACTAACTATGGCTACACCTTC.

This clone was detected only once. CDR3 in DNA: TGTGCCAGCAGTGACCCGGGGGGTAGGGAGACCCAGTACTTC. Translating gives CASSDPGGRETQYF. The V gene is TRBV2, the J gene TRBJ2-5; 7 nucleotides agree with TRBD2. Per germline, CDR1 SNHLY and CDR2 FYNNEI. There are 14 residues in the CDR3. The trim removed 3 bases at V and 5 bases at J, leaving 6 bases unmatched.

The chain employs TRBV3-1 (or the pseudogene TRBV3-2) and TRBJ2-7; D is ambiguous. The CDR3 consists of 15 residues. V was cut by 3 bases and J by 6 bases, with 18 bases left in between. The germline V gene encodes CDR1 LGHDT and CDR2 YNNKEL (reference sequence). CDR3 nucleotides: TGTGCCAGCAGCCATGTCCTTGGCTCCATCCCCGAGCAGTACGTC. This gives the protein CASSHVLGSIPEQYV.

The chain joins TRBV2 to TRBJ1-2; a possible D gene is TRBD1 (6 bases). The ends were cut back, 2 bases at V and 0 bases at J, with 28 bases in the middle. Per the germline V gene, CDR1 is SNHLY and CDR2 is FYNNEI. The CDR3 runs to 21 residues. The CDR3 spells CASSERGIGGRRIPANYGYTF. The CDR3 nucleotides are TGTGCCAGCAGTGAACGGGGGATCGGGGGCCGTAGGATTCCAGCTAACTATGGCTACACCTTC. Full variable domain (missing parts from reference TRBV2 and TRBJ1-2): EPEVTQTPSHQVTQMGQEVILRCVPISNHLYFYWYRQILGQKVEFLVSFYNNEISEKSEIFDDQFSVERPDGSNFTLKIRSTKLEDSAMYFCASSERGIGGRRIPANYGYTFGSGTRLTVV.

The V call is TRBV7-2, the J call TRBJ2-5; no reliable D call. The CDR3 has 12 amino acids. The V gene's germline CDR1 is SGHTA and CDR2 FQGNSA. V lost 5 bases and J 4 bases, leaving 8 bases between the germline ends. CDR3 sequence: CASSNTRETQYF. In DNA, the CDR3 is TGTGCCAGCAGCAACACACGAGAGACCCAGTACTTC.